This TCR beta chain stems from a study of CD8 T cells in Susac syndrome. The V end was cut by 4 bases, the J end by 8 bases, with 20 bases between. CDR3 length: 15 residues. The germline gives CDR1 GTSNPN, CDR2 SVGIG (reference sequence). Study-wide results and caveats: The study's TCR sequencing and HLA analysis drew on a certain number of individuals. That number was acknowledged as relatively small. CD8+ clones in Susac expanded most in TEMRA cells and active patients.

The table lists this clonotype with a few counts. Its target is unknown. Reverse transcription of about 0.45 to 1 ug RNA was carried out with random hexamers. A single record per CDR3 protein comes from TCRdb applying MiXCR to the immunoSEQ multiplex PCR reads. The sample holds 84,000 or so distinct CDR3 sequences, around 94% seen once. Sequenced sample: CD8+ T cells from PBMCs. The genes are TRBV30 and TRBJ1-4; D possibly corresponds to TRBD1 (5 bases). This sequence was found in a human donor with Susac syndrome. CDR3 sequence: CAWNEAWGSGEKLFF. CDR3 DNA: TGTGCCTGGAACGAGGCTTGGGGGTCGGGGGAAAAACTGTTTTTT. Together with reference TRBV30 and TRBJ1-4, the CDR3 gives the full variable domain: SQTIHQWPATLVQPVGSPLSLECTVEGTSNPNLYWYRQAAGRGLQLLFYSVGIGQISSEVPQNLSASRPQDRQFILSSKKLLLSDSGFYLCAWNEAWGSGEKLFFGSGTQLSVL.